The next 28 T cell receptor beta chains were all read from a single sample in a study of shared clonotypes between healthy human individuals. Using immunoSEQ multiplex PCR, the repertoire was profiled, and TCRdb retains in-frame clones only, with some absent. Here the sample spans approximately 460,000 clones, 75% to 80% being singletons. Material: PBMCs. The source of these receptors is a woman between 40 and 55 years old in good health. Some clones in this sample may be carry-over from other donors' samples.

This clone was seen just once. This chain links TRBV9 with TRBJ2-1; the D gene is possibly TRBD1 (5 bases). The CDR3 consists of 13 residues. Trimming removed 5 bases at V and 4 bases at J, with 10 bases between. The germline gives CDR1 SGDLS, CDR2 YYNGEE. CDR3 protein: CASSRGLYNEQFF. The CDR3 region has the DNA TGTGCCAGCAGTAGGGGCCTATACAATGAGCAGTTCTTC.

V gene TRBV5-1 combines with J gene TRBJ2-5; possibly TRBD1 for D (6 bases). V was clipped by 3 bases and J by 7 bases, with 16 bases between them. Germline V CDR1 and CDR2: SGHRS, YFSETQ. The CDR3 covers 14 residues. The CDR3 sequence is CASSSSQGGGTQYF. The CDR3 nucleotides read TGCGCCAGCAGCTCGTCACAGGGTGGGGGGACCCAGTACTTC.

The J gene is TRBJ2-6, the V gene TRBV28; maybe TRBD1 (6 bases). Deletions cut 3 bases from V and 5 bases from J, with 17 bases between. CDR1 and CDR2 (germline): MDHEN, SYDVKM. The CDR3 length is 17 residues. The CDR3 coding sequence is TGTGCCAGCAGTTTGGGGTCGAGGGGACACTGGGCCAACGTCCTGACTTTC. This codes for CASSLGSRGHWANVLTF.

The gene calls are TRBV19 and TRBJ1-2; 9 positions agree with TRBD1. Trimming at V came to 3 bases and at J to 1 base, leaving 3 bases not matched to a gene. This CDR3 contains 15 residues. Germline CDR1 is LNHDA and CDR2 is SQIVND (reference sequence). CDR3 nucleotide sequence: TGTGCCAGTAGTATGGAGACAGGGGGTAACTATGGCTACACCTTC. It specifies CASSMETGGNYGYTF.

This sequence joins TRBV6-5 and TRBJ1-2; TRBD1 agrees at 9 bases. The J segment lost 6 bases and the V segment lost 0 bases, leaving 2 bases of the junction unmatched. There are 14 residues in the CDR3. Germline CDR1 reads MNHEY; CDR2 reads SVGAGI. The DNA of the CDR3 is TGTGCCAGCAGTTACTCGGGACAGGGTAATGGCTACACCTTC. Translated, it gives CASSYSGQGNGYTF.

The rearrangement links TRBV5-1 to TRBJ2-7, with D possibly matching TRBD1 (6 bases). V lost 3 bases and J 3 bases, leaving 22 bases between the germline ends. The CDR3 consists of 17 residues. Germline V CDR1 and CDR2: SGHRS, YFSETQ. The DNA for the CDR3 is TGCGCCAGCAGCTGGGGGCCTGCAGGGTTTTTGAGCTACGAGCAGTACTTC. Translated, it gives CASSWGPAGFLSYEQYF.

This clone was seen repeatedly, ten times or more. V usage is TRBV30 and J usage is TRBJ2-7, with D unresolved. V lost 0 bases, J lost 5 bases, and 11 bases lay in between. The CDR3 consists of 13 residues. CDR1 GTSNPN and CDR2 SVGIG come from the germline V gene (reference sequence). The CDR3 protein is CAWSVSNGHEQYF. The CDR3 DNA reads TGTGCCTGGAGTGTTAGTAACGGGCACGAGCAGTACTTC.

J is TRBJ2-1 and V is TRBV2, with 8 bases aligning to TRBD2. The CDR3 has 14 residues. With 7 bases clipped from V and 5 bases from J, the junction kept 7 bases outside the gene matches. CDR1 and CDR2 from the germline V gene are SNHLY and FYNNEI. This CDR3 is CASNGGLENNEQFF. CDR3 bases: TGTGCCAGCAATGGGGGACTAGAAAACAATGAGCAGTTCTTC.

CDR3 loop: CASSTWTGGGKPQHF. The CDR3 DNA follows: TGTGCCAGCAGTACCTGGACAGGGGGCGGGAAGCCCCAGCATTTT. The chain links TRBV2 to TRBJ1-5; the match to TRBD1 covers 11 bases. J was trimmed by 8 bases and V by 5 bases; bases with no gene match: 8. There are 15 residues in the CDR3. CDR1 is SNHLY and CDR2 is FYNNEI in the germline V gene.

The rearrangement joins TRBV28 to TRBJ1-2; the D is unclear. Trimming stripped 6 bases from V and 8 bases from J, with 16 bases between. Looked up from germline, CDR1 is MDHEN and CDR2 is SYDVKM. The CDR3 is 13 residues long. CDR3 in amino acids: CASREGLDRGYTF. The CDR3 DNA reads as TGTGCCAGCAGAGAGGGATTGGATAGGGGCTACACCTTC.

Only one count was recorded for this clone. J is TRBJ2-7 and V is TRBV7-6; D remains unclear. The CDR3 consists of 13 residues. Trimming took off 0 bases at V and 6 bases at J, with 9 bases between the two ends. Germline V gene sequence: CDR1 SGHVS, CDR2 FNYEAQ. The CDR3 reads CASSLAQRGEQYF. The CDR3 nucleotides read TGTGCCAGCAGCTTAGCGCAGAGAGGCGAGCAGTACTTC.

Notes on this clone: This could be a read error, since a much larger clone is one nucleotide away. The same CDR3 can be traced to other DNA sequences in this sample. This chain connects TRBV6-6 to TRBJ2-7, with D unclear. CDR1 MNHNY and CDR2 SVGAGI come from the germline V gene (reference sequence). The CDR3 runs 14 residues. The CDR3 sequence: CASSYSPTSYEQYF. The CDR3 coding sequence is TGCGCCAGCAGTTACTCGCCAACATCCTACGAGCAGTACTTC.

The count of this clone is one. This chain uses TRBV2 with TRBJ2-1; 8 bases are a match to TRBD1. Trimming at V came to 5 bases and at J to 6 bases, leaving 3 bases not matched to a gene. Germline V lookup: CDR1 SNHLY, CDR2 FYNNEI. This CDR3 contains 13 residues. This CDR3 is CASSSDRVNEQFF. CDR3 DNA: TGTGCCAGCAGTTCGGACAGGGTCAATGAGCAGTTCTTC.

The rearrangement joins TRBV28 to TRBJ2-7, with 8 bases lining up with TRBD1. CDR1 is MDHEN and CDR2 is SYDVKM in the germline V gene. V was pared by 6 bases and J by 1 base, with 8 bases of the junction left unmatched. This CDR3 has 15 amino acids. This chain's CDR3 is CASSSITGGSYEQYF. The CDR3 DNA follows: TGTGCCAGCAGCTCAATTACAGGGGGTTCCTACGAGCAGTACTTC.

J is TRBJ2-7 and V is TRBV27; tentative D call: TRBD1 (6 bases). The CDR3 length is 14 residues. Germline V CDR1 and CDR2: MNHEY, SMNVEV (reference sequence). Trimming left V 0 bases short and J 4 bases short, with 10 bases between. This CDR3 reads CASSLSRTVYEQYF. CDR3 nucleotides: TGTGCCAGCAGTTTATCGAGGACAGTTTACGAGCAGTACTTC.

This chain uses TRBV28 with TRBJ2-7; D is ambiguous. The germline gives CDR1 MDHEN, CDR2 SYDVKM. CDR3 length equals 15 residues. V gave up 1 base and J gave up 3 bases, with 13 bases separating them. DNA of the CDR3: TGTGCCAGCAGTTTATTATCCCCCGCCGGCTACGAGCAGTACTTC. It encodes CASSLLSPAGYEQYF.

To note about this clone: Being one base from a much bigger clone, this may be a read error. Within the sample, other DNA sequences also encode this same CDR3. The genes are TRBV18 and TRBJ2-7; 8 nucleotides align to TRBD2. The CDR3 has 14 residues. Germline V gene lookup returns CDR1 KGHSH and CDR2 LQKENI. CDR3 nucleotides: TGTGCTAGCTCCCCAGGGACTAGAGACTACGAGCAGTACTTC. It encodes CASSPGTRDYEQYF.

This clone appeared a few times. This sequence joins TRBV4-2 and TRBJ2-1; 8 bases align to TRBD2. After removal of 1 base from V and 0 bases from J, the junction contained 5 bases not matched to a gene. Germline V gene sequence: CDR1 LGHNA, CDR2 YNFKEQ. The CDR3 runs 17 residues. The CDR3 DNA reads as TGTGCCAGCAGCCAAGGGGAAGGGACTAGCTCCTACAATGAGCAGTTCTTC. Its translation is CASSQGEGTSSYNEQFF.

J is TRBJ2-5 and V is TRBV6-5; D unclear. V was trimmed by 4 bases and J by 5 bases, leaving 20 bases between them. The CDR3 extends over 16 amino acids. CDR1 is MNHEY, CDR2 SVGAGI, per germline. The CDR3 spells CASSLDWSAYEETQYF. The CDR3 DNA is TGTGCCAGCAGTTTAGATTGGAGTGCCTACGAGGAGACCCAGTACTTC.

The chain has TRBV4-3 and TRBJ2-4; maybe TRBD2 (5 bases). There are 18 residues in the CDR3. The germline V gene has CDR1 LGHNA and CDR2 YSLEER. Trimming shortened V by 0 bases and J by 1 base, and 16 bases separated the two germline ends. The CDR3 protein is CASSQEDGGFRAKNIQYF. CDR3 in DNA: TGCGCCAGCAGCCAAGAAGACGGAGGATTTCGGGCCAAAAACATTCAGTACTTC.

A remark on this clone: A read error is the likely source, as a far larger clone sits one nucleotide away. Other DNA sequences from this sample encode an identical CDR3 as well. The rearrangement joins TRBV18 to TRBJ2-2, with a possible D match to TRBD2 (6 bases). Germline CDR1 KGHSH, CDR2 LQKENI. This CDR3 is 14 amino acids long. The CDR3 loop reads CASSPFAGPGELFF. CDR3 in DNA: TGCGCCAGCTCACCCTTCGCGGGGCCCGGGGAGCTGTTTTTT.

This chain links TRBV4-1 with TRBJ2-1; possibly TRBD1 for D (5 bases). Germline values: CDR1 MGHRA, CDR2 YSYEKL. The CDR3 is 13 amino acids. Trimming removed 4 bases at V and 5 bases at J, with 9 bases between. The CDR3 DNA follows: TGCGCCAGCAGCCCTCGCAGGGACAATGAGCAGTTCTTC. This gives the protein CASSPRRDNEQFF.

V and J are TRBV7-2 and TRBJ2-5; a possible D gene is TRBD1 (5 bases). The CDR3 is made up of 14 amino acids. The germline CDR1 and CDR2 sequences are SGHTA and FQGNSA. Trimming shortened V by 1 base and J by 7 bases, and 13 bases separated the two germline ends. The CDR3 DNA reads as TGTGCCAGCAGCTTAGTGGAGTCAGGGCGGACCCAGTACTTC. It codes for CASSLVESGRTQYF.

This clone was found once. The chain uses TRBV29-1 and TRBJ2-1; D is unresolved. The germline CDR1 and CDR2 sequences are SQVTM and ANQGSEA. The CDR3 spans 13 residues. The V and J ends lost 6 bases and 5 bases respectively, with 14 bases between them. DNA of the CDR3: TGCAGCGTCGCTATGAATCCAAACAATGAGCAGTTCTTC. Translating it yields CSVAMNPNNEQFF.

Note on this clone: A much larger clone is a single base away; this may be a read error. Other DNA variants within this sample encode the same CDR3. The gene calls are TRBV5-1 and TRBJ1-2; 7 positions agree with TRBD1. This CDR3 has 13 residues. V shed 4 bases and J 2 bases; nucleotides not matched to a gene: 2. CDR1 and CDR2 from the germline V gene are SGHRS and YFSETQ. The CDR3 here is CASSLQGNYGYTF. Written as DNA, the CDR3 is TGCGCCAGCAGCCTACAGGGGAACTATGGCTACACCTTC. The full variable domain, with the rest looked up from reference TRBV5-1 and TRBJ1-2, is KAGVTQTPRYLIKTRGQQVTLSCSPISGHRSVSWYQQTPGQGLQFLFEYFSETQRNKGNFPGRFSGRQFSNSRSEMNVSTLELGDSALYLCASSLQGNYGYTFGSGTRLTVV.

This chain connects TRBV7-5 to TRBJ2-1; TRBD2 is the table's D call and was not checked against the DNA. TRBV7-5 is labeled a pseudogene. The CDR3 has 15 residues. CDR3 amino acids: CASSSRTSGIDEQFF. Written as DNA, the CDR3 is TGTGCCAGCAGCTCCCGGACTAGCGGGATCGATGAGCAGTTCTTC.

The genes are TRBV9 and TRBJ1-1, with D possibly TRBD1 on 5 matching bases. CDR1 is SGDLS, CDR2 YYNGEE, per germline. This CDR3 is built from 15 residues. The V gene lost 2 bases and the J gene lost 3 bases, with 14 bases spanning the gap. The CDR3 protein is CASSVRPVGDTEAFF. Here the CDR3 DNA reads TGTGCCAGCAGCGTCCGGCCCGTGGGGGACACTGAAGCTTTCTTT.

V usage is TRBV6-5 and J usage is TRBJ1-2; D possibly corresponds to TRBD1 (5 bases). V was pared by 4 bases and J by 4 bases, with 13 bases between. The CDR3 is 14 amino acids. Germline V gene sequence: CDR1 MNHEY, CDR2 SVGAGI. Here the CDR3 DNA reads TGTGCCAGCAGTTCTTCAGGGATCGGCTATGGCTACACCTTC. It codes for CASSSSGIGYGYTF.